Detailed here is one TCR beta chain. There is no known antigen for this receptor. The input lacks base qualities; no much larger clone sits a single base away. The donors were melanoma patients. These data are taken from a study of CD4+ T cells in melanoma (dated by TCRdb to the early 2020s). Looking at the study overall: Neoantigen-specific CD4+ T cells in human melanoma were investigated in the study.

At the junction V is shortened by 5 bases and J by 8 bases, with 21 bases in between. Spanning cysteine to phenylalanine, the CDR3 consists of 15 amino acids. Only the CDR3 DNA is retained, 45 bases long and in frame from the first base. CDR1 and CDR2 are read off the germline V gene as MDHEN and SYDVKM. The library was built by means of the immunoSEQ multiplex PCR assay. TCRdb holds this immuneACCESS table with in-frame rearrangements only. Some clones are missing; in checked studies, unresolved V genes explain under half, and the rest has no known cause. The sample table contains 50,000 or so clones; only one count was recorded for 75% to 90% of them. The ten largest clonotypes hold 10% to 15% of the sample. Study-level results and caveats: Neoantigen-specific CD4+ T cells were reported to be correlated with the function of CD8+ T cells, macrophages and B cells. Neoantigen-specific CD4+ T cells in melanoma were reported to show diverse differentiation states.

Source material: peripheral blood. The V and J genes are TRBV28 and TRBJ1-2, with the identity of the D gene unclear. The TCR was taken from a human donor with melanoma. The CDR3 in this case is CASSTSERRVGGYTF. The sequence in DNA is TGTGCCAGCAGTACTTCCGAAAGACGTGTAGGCGGCTACACCTTC.